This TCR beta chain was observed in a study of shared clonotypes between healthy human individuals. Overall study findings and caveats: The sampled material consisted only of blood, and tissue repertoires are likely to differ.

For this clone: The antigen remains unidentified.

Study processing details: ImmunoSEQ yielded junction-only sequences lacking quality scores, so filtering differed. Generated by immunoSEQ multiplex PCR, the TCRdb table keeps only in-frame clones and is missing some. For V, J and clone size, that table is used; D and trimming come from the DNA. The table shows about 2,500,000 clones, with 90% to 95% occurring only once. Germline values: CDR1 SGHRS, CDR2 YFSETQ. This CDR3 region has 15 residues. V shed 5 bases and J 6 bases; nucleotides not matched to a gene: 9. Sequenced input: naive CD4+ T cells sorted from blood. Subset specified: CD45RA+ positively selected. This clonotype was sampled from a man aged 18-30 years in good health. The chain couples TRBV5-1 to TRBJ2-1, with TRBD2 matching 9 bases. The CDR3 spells CASSPGTSKVNEQFF. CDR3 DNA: TGCGCCAGCAGTCCCGGGACTAGCAAGGTCAATGAGCAGTTCTTC.